One sample yielded the 16 T cell receptor beta chains listed below, sequenced in a study of Graves' ophthalmopathy and Graves' hyperthyroidism. RNA transcripts served as template for amplifying TCR beta CDR3 sequences. A first-round RT-PCR used HTBI primers, followed by a second-round multiplex PCR. TCRdb reanalysed the multiplex PCR reads using MiXCR and keeps one entry per CDR3 protein. The data hold some 210,000 distinct CDR3 sequences, with 25% to 30% observed a single time. What was sequenced was peripheral blood. The source of these receptors is a man aged 50 to 60 with Graves' ophthalmopathy.

This clonotype was counted many times. This chain uses TRBV12-3 or TRBV12-4 with TRBJ1-2; tentatively, D is TRBD1 (5 bases). V was shortened by 3 bases and J by 0 bases, with 11 bases between the two germline ends. The CDR3 consists of 15 residues. Written as DNA, the CDR3 is TGTGCCAGCAGTTTCGAGGGACTATCTAACTATGGCTACACCTTC. The encoded protein is CASSFEGLSNYGYTF.

This clonotype has a count of ten or more. The chain recombines TRBV12-3 or TRBV12-4 with TRBJ2-5; 13 bases are a match to TRBD2. J lost 7 bases, V lost 6 bases, and 11 bases had no gene match. CDR3 length: 16 amino acids. CDR3 nucleotide sequence: TGTGCCAGCAGCCGTCAACTAGCGGGGGGGGCGATGACCCAGTACTTC. Translated, it gives CASSRQLAGGAMTQYF.

This clonotype showed up many times. The chain has TRBV7-2 and TRBJ1-5; 11 nucleotides line up with TRBD1. CDR1 SGHTA and CDR2 FQGNSA come from the germline V gene. This CDR3 is 14 amino acids long. V dropped 3 bases and J dropped 9; count of bases not matched to a gene: 4. The CDR3 loop reads CASSLGTGGRPQHF. CDR3 nucleotides: TGTGCCAGCAGCTTGGGGACAGGGGGTCGGCCCCAGCATTTT. Variable domain in full (rest from reference TRBV7-2 and TRBJ1-5): GAGVSQSPSNKVTEKGKDVELRCDPISGHTALYWYRQSLGQGLEFLIYFQGNSAPDKSGLPSDRFSAERTGGSVSTLTIQRTQQEDSAVYLCASSLGTGGRPQHFGDGTRLSIL.

This clonotype has only a few counts. The chain carries TRBV12-3 or TRBV12-4 and TRBJ2-7; D is perhaps TRBD1 (5 bases). V lost 2 bases and J 3 bases, leaving 11 bases between the germline ends. This CDR3 spans 14 amino acids. This CDR3 reads CASSLQGRHYEQYF. DNA for the CDR3: TGTGCCAGCAGTTTACAGGGTCGTCACTACGAGCAGTACTTC.

There are many counts of this clonotype. The chain carries TRBV7-8 and TRBJ1-5; 9 bases match TRBD1. Germline lookup yields CDR1 SGHVS and CDR2 FQNEAQ. This CDR3 has 15 amino acids. The V gene end was trimmed by 1 base and the J gene end by 7 bases; junction bases not matched to a gene: 5. The CDR3 region has the DNA TGTGCCAGCAGCTTAGAACAGGGGGCAAGGCAGCCCCAGCATTTT. As protein: CASSLEQGARQPQHF.

This clonotype was counted at least ten times. The chain is built from TRBV5-5 and TRBJ2-7; TRBD1 matches at 10 bases. The CDR3 contains 14 residues. CDR1 and CDR2 (germline): SGHKS, YYEKEE (reference sequence). V was pared by 8 bases and J by 1 base, with 6 bases of the junction left unmatched. The CDR3 coding sequence is TGTGCCAGTTTCGGGACAGGGGAGTCCTACGAGCAGTACTTC. Its translation: CASFGTGESYEQYF.

This clonotype has ten or more counts. J is TRBJ2-7 and V is TRBV6-1; D remains ambiguous. CDR3 length: 14 residues. Germline V lookup: CDR1 MNHNS, CDR2 SASEGT. Trimming took off 1 base at V and 5 bases at J, with 12 bases between the two ends. DNA of the CDR3: TGTGCCAGCAGTGAAGTCCCAGACCAGGACGAGCAGTACTTC. This gives the protein CASSEVPDQDEQYF.

The chain carries TRBV7-9 and TRBJ1-6; D not certain. Germline CDR1 SEHNR, CDR2 FQNEAQ (reference sequence). Trimming stripped 1 base from V and 8 bases from J, with 18 bases between. There are 17 residues in the CDR3. CDR3 nucleotides: TGTGCCAGCAGCTTAGATAGGAACGGACTGGGAGATTCACCCCTCCACTTT. Translation gives CASSLDRNGLGDSPLHF.

This clonotype showed up many times. This chain uses TRBV12-3 or TRBV12-4 with TRBJ2-2; D assignment may be TRBD1 or TRBD2 (6 bases each). The CDR3 sequence is 16 residues long. Trimming removed 2 bases at V and 3 bases at J, with 13 bases between. The CDR3 protein is CASSLYGGRDTGELFF. CDR3 bases: TGTGCCAGCAGTTTATATGGGGGGCGCGACACCGGGGAGCTGTTTTTT.

This clonotype was counted at least ten times. The chain employs TRBV5-1 and TRBJ1-2, with D perhaps matching TRBD1 (5 bases). Trimming stripped 1 base from V and 6 bases from J, with 16 bases between. From germline, CDR1 is SGHRS and CDR2 YFSETQ. This CDR3 is built from 15 residues. This CDR3 is CASSLPNQPGDGYTF. The CDR3 nucleotides read TGCGCCAGCAGCTTGCCGAACCAACCGGGGGATGGCTACACCTTC.

This clonotype was counted ten times or more. This chain uses TRBV10-3 with TRBJ2-7, with TRBD1 matching over 7 bases. Germline values: CDR1 ENHRY, CDR2 SYGVKD. V shed 7 bases, J shed 2 bases, and the junction held 11 bases outside the gene matches. The CDR3 is 15 amino acids. The CDR3 DNA reads TGTGCCATCACCCAACCCCGACAGGGCGCCTACGAGCAGTACTTC. It encodes CAITQPRQGAYEQYF.

This clonotype has at least ten counts. The J gene is TRBJ2-7, the V gene TRBV6-1; no definite D call. CDR1 and CDR2 from the germline V gene are MNHNS and SASEGT. The CDR3 loop spans 11 amino acids. V lost 8 bases to trimming and J lost 3 bases, with 8 bases between them. The chain's CDR3 is CASDVGYEQYF. The CDR3 bases are TGTGCCAGCGACGTAGGCTACGAGCAGTACTTC.

This clonotype has a handful of counts. V is TRBV27 and J is TRBJ2-5; 7 nucleotides line up with TRBD2. The CDR3 extends over 14 amino acids. The germline gives CDR1 MNHEY, CDR2 SMNVEV (reference sequence). V was pared by 5 bases and J by 0 bases, with 3 bases of the junction left unmatched. The CDR3 DNA follows: TGTGCCAGCAGTCACGGACTAGACCAAGAGACCCAGTACTTC. Its translation: CASSHGLDQETQYF.

There are many counts of this clonotype. The chain links TRBV11-1 to TRBJ1-1; TRBD1 agrees at 8 bases. The germline V gene encodes CDR1 SGHAT and CDR2 FQDESV (reference sequence). The ends lost 6 bases at V and 1 base at J; junction bases unmatched: 13. The CDR3 is 17 amino acids. This chain's CDR3 is CASRRGTGLDQNTEAFF. DNA for the CDR3: TGTGCCAGCAGACGCGGGACAGGACTGGATCAGAACACTGAAGCTTTCTTT.

At least ten counts were recorded for this clonotype. The chain has TRBV27 and TRBJ2-1, with 8 nucleotides matching TRBD1. With V trimmed by 4 bases and J by 5 bases, 1 base remained unmatched. Germline V gene lookup returns CDR1 MNHEY and CDR2 SMNVEV (reference sequence). This CDR3 is 13 amino acids long. The CDR3 sequence: CASSWDRNNEQFF. For the CDR3, the DNA is TGTGCCAGCAGTTGGGACAGGAACAATGAGCAGTTCTTC.

The V gene is TRBV6-1, the J gene TRBJ2-2; 7 bases line up with TRBD2. Germline V gene sequence: CDR1 MNHNS, CDR2 SASEGT. The CDR3 has 16 residues. The V and J ends lost 6 bases and 0 bases, in that order; junction bases with no gene match: 7. CDR3 nucleotide sequence: TGTGCCAGCAGCTCTGGGACTACCACGAACACCGGGGAGCTGTTTTTT. Translating it yields CASSSGTTTNTGELFF.